This TCR beta chain comes out of a study of CD8+ T cells in alopecia areata (dated by TCRdb to 2016 to 2019). For context, the study as a whole: Treated patients were enrolled in an open-label pilot trial of oral tofacitinib at 5 to 10 mg twice daily for moderate-to-severe alopecia areata. RNA was obtained with the PAXgene miRNA kit for fixed scalp, the miRNeasy kit for PBMCs, and the RNeasy kit for mouse skin. Clonality in the scalp was compared among normal scalp (n=4), patchy alopecia areata scalp (n=8), and alopecia totalis/universalis scalp (n=8). In treated patients, disease severity was measured using the SALT score, which gives the percentage of scalp surface area affected. On the human side, TCRbeta sequencing was run on scalp tissue and on sorted CD4+ and CD8+ peripheral blood T cells from healthy controls and from alopecia areata patients with either patchy or totalis/universalis disease. Tofacitinib-treated patients had biopsies at baseline and at 4 and 24 weeks of treatment, with a later scalp biopsy in several patients. TCRbeta CDR3 regions were amplified by immunoSEQ multiplex PCR with 35 Vbeta forward and 13 Jbeta reverse primers. Patients received tofacitinib for 6 to 18 months and were then followed off drug for 6 months to check for delayed response and recurrence. To study T cell clonal expansion in alopecia areata, the researchers applied high-throughput TCRbeta sequencing to both the C3H/HeJ mouse model and human patients.

Turning to this clone: Which antigen it targets is not known. No much larger clone is present one base from it, and per-base qualities are unavailable.

Results and caveats for the whole study, not just this receptor: Unlike mouse skin, where gammadelta T cells dominate, normal human skin contains resident alphabeta T cells that get sequenced too, which complicates analysis of the scalp TCR repertoire. Many expanded lesional clones were found to persist in scalp and blood during tofacitinib treatment, and relapse after treatment cessation may be partly explained by this persistence. Compared with normal scalp, lesional scalp had higher clonality and more expanded CD8+ clones, particularly in alopecia totalis/universalis, a pattern that suggests antigenic drive. With tofacitinib, both scalp clonality and the number of expanded CD8+ clones among the top 100 scalp clones went down significantly. Because the treated cohort was small and included a single nonresponder, larger studies are needed to assess links between baseline CD8+ expansion and response. Shared TCR sequences between patients were less evident than in mice, which may be partly attributable to HLA diversity in the patient population.

The library was built by means of the immunoSEQ multiplex PCR assay. RNA was extracted from all samples and reverse transcribed into cDNA as template for TCR sequencing. First-strand cDNA was synthesized with SuperScript III using a 2:1 mix of oligo-dT and random hexamers. A synthetic immune receptor repertoire was used to gauge amplification bias, and whatever bias remained was removed computationally. The published analysis was carried out like this. Raw reads were preprocessed for error removal, and CDR3 was defined according to IMGT conventions as running from the conserved cysteine to phenylalanine. Clonality was calculated as 1 minus Shannon entropy normalized by log2 of the number of productive unique TCRs. Whether scalp clones were CD4 or CD8 was inferred by matching scalp TCRbeta sequences against CD4 and CD8 repertoires sorted from blood. Sourced from immuneACCESS, this table was stored by TCRdb with only in-frame sequences that have V and J called. A share of the clones is absent; for the studies checked, an unresolved V gene accounts for under half, and the remainder has no known explanation. V, J and clone size are taken as reported in that table, and D and trimming were inferred from the DNA itself. Within this sample are fewer than 250,000 clones, with less than 45% of them counted one time only. The ten top clones hold 2% to 3% of the sample.

The sample's treatment or condition label, decoded: oral pan-JAK inhibitor, 5-10 mg twice daily. Peripheral blood and lesional scalp punch biopsies were obtained from patients with alopecia areata. PBMCs were separated by density centrifugation and stained for CD3, CD4 and CD8, after which CD4+ and CD8+ T cells were sorted on a FACSAria. The CDR3 has 19 amino acids, counting the end cysteine and phenylalanine. CDR3 DNA is the only sequence kept; it has 57 bases, read in frame from the first base. From a lookup of the germline V gene (reference sequence), CDR1 and CDR2 are GTSNPN and SVGIG. V is trimmed back by 2 bases and J by 7 bases, and the junction contains 14 bases that no gene match accounts for.

The material sequenced was CD4+ T cells sorted from blood, taken between weeks 36 and 40, from a patient treated with tofacitinib. Here the chain combines TRBV30 and TRBJ2-1, with 16 middle bases fitting TRBD2. The sequence was obtained from a human donor with alopecia areata. The DNA sequence is TGTGCCTGGAGTTTCCCGGGACTAGCGGGAGGGCACGCGTTGAATGAGCAGTTCTTC. Its product reads: CAWSFPGLAGGHALNEQFF. The full variable domain, completed from the reference TRBV30 and TRBJ2-1 proteins outside the CDR3, reads SQTIHQWPATLVQPVGSPLSLECTVEGTSNPNLYWYRQAAGRGLQLLFYSVGIGQISSEVPQNLSASRPQDRQFILSSKKLLLSDSGFYLCAWSFPGLAGGHALNEQFFGPGTRLTVL.